In this sample, the clone carrying this T cell receptor beta chain turned up many times. Antigen unknown. The data are from a study of spatial heterogeneity in lung cancer. Study-level findings and limits: Tumor T cell coverage was estimated at 6.5% to 7% for alpha and under 15% for beta chains. Tumor mutation count correlated with how many alpha and beta TCRs expanded intratumorally.

Time point defined: sample taken at primary tumor resection. The input material, whole RNA from tumor, nontumor lung or frozen PBMC, was sequenced unsorted. Every TCR cDNA molecule bore its own unique molecular identifier. TCRdb re-derived calls from the 5' RACE reads in MiXCR, one entry per CDR3 protein. The data show some 7,000 distinct CDR3 sequences, 6.5% to 8% seen once. This sample comprised lung tumor tissue, obtained at surgery. This sequence was found in a male donor with early-stage non-small cell lung cancer.

The CDR3 DNA sequence: TGTGCCTGGAGCGCCCTGTCGGGGATTCCGTACTTC. Its protein is CAWSALSGIPYF. The chain uses TRBV30 and TRBJ2-7; weak D call: TRBD2 (5 bases). V gave up 3 bases and J gave up 12 bases, with 18 bases separating them. Germline CDR1 reads GTSNPN; CDR2 reads SVGIG (reference sequence). CDR3 length: 12 amino acids.